This is a list of T cell receptor beta chains from one sample in a study of T cell repertoires in cytomegalovirus infection. TCRdb recomputed calls from the reads with MiXCR, one row per CDR3 protein. Here the sample spans roughly 280,000 distinct CDR3 sequences, roughly 13% being singletons. The source material was PBMCs. The receptors originated from a human donor in good health (CMV status not recorded). Some clones in this sample may be carry-over from other donors' samples. CDR3s include the opening cysteine and the closing phenylalanine or tryptophan.

J gene: TRBJ2-7; V gene: TRBV19; CDR3 protein: CASSPRGAARTYEQYF
J gene: TRBJ1-5; V gene: TRBV20-1; CDR3 protein: CSATGESENQPQHF
J gene: TRBJ1-1; V gene: TRBV20-1; CDR3 protein: CSATQGYTEAFF
J gene: TRBJ2-2; V gene: TRBV6-2/TRBV6-3; CDR3 protein: CATRGRLTGELFF
J gene: TRBJ2-7; V gene: TRBV29-1; CDR3 protein: CSVEATPGQGGSYEQYF
J gene: TRBJ2-3; V gene: TRBV6-1; CDR3 protein: CASTRREGTDTQYF
J gene: TRBJ2-1; V gene: TRBV29-1; CDR3 protein: CSVDGRASYNEQFF
J gene: TRBJ2-7; V gene: TRBV14; CDR3 protein: CASSQWDGRIEQYF
J gene: TRBJ2-7; V gene: TRBV9; CDR3 protein: CASSRTSGGVSEQYF
J gene: TRBJ1-3; V gene: TRBV7-9; CDR3 protein: CASSLTGMGPVYGNTIYF
J gene: TRBJ2-7; V gene: TRBV6-2/TRBV6-3; CDR3 protein: CASSYSQRVAGPRAEQYF
J gene: TRBJ1-4; V gene: TRBV5-1; CDR3 protein: CASSLNTQNEKLFF